The entry that follows covers one T cell receptor beta chain sequence. Its antigen is not known. The ends were cut back, 2 bases at V and 0 bases at J, with 2 bases in the middle. Germline V gene data show CDR1 as SGHRS and CDR2 as YFSETQ. The CDR3 covers 12 residues. This entry is derived from a study of radiotherapy plus CTLA-4 blockade in lung cancer. Study-wide points: In blood, tumor-derived TCR clones expanded after radiotherapy plus ipilimumab. Early blood T cell clone changes and increased post-radiation serum interferon-beta were reportedly the strongest response predictors.

Libraries were prepared by immunoSEQ multiplex PCR; TCRdb keeps only in-frame clonotypes and omits some of them. The repertoire consists of approximately 69,000 clones, with over 65% occurring once and the leading ten covering around 7%. This rearrangement joins TRBV5-1 to TRBJ1-2, with D hard to call. The input for sequencing was peripheral blood, taken from a patient treated with radiotherapy plus ipilimumab. The clonotype originates from a human donor with non-small cell lung cancer who had a complete response to radiotherapy plus ipilimumab. The CDR3 spells CASSLANYGYTF. CDR3 in DNA: TGCGCCAGCAGCTTAGCTAACTATGGCTACACCTTC.